This T cell receptor beta chain was sequenced in a study of blood T cells in healthy people across ages. Then a second PCR, running roughly 6 to 11 cycles, was carried out with a sample-barcoded 5' primer and a J-beta primer mix. Using its own MiXCR run on the 5' RACE reads, TCRdb lists one record per CDR3 protein. Here the sample spans 800,000 to 1,300,000 distinct CDR3 sequences, almost 25% being singletons. This clonotype was seen more than once but under ten times. Another study also made use of these data, one on T cells of mothers and their children. In that study: RNA that had been extracted went wholly into cDNA synthesis, at roughly 1.5 ug per 15 ul.

This receptor was identified in a girl aged 2 to 10 in good health. Sequencing used blood.

CDR3 DNA sequence: TGTGCCAGCAGCTTAGTGGAGGGGCACTACGAGCAGTACTTC. It codes for CASSLVEGHYEQYF. The chain combines TRBV7-2 with TRBJ2-5; D perhaps matches TRBD2 (6 bases). The DNA end favors TRBJ2-7, so the J call may be wrong. Germline V gene lookup returns CDR1 SGHTA and CDR2 FQGNSA. CDR3 length: 14 residues.